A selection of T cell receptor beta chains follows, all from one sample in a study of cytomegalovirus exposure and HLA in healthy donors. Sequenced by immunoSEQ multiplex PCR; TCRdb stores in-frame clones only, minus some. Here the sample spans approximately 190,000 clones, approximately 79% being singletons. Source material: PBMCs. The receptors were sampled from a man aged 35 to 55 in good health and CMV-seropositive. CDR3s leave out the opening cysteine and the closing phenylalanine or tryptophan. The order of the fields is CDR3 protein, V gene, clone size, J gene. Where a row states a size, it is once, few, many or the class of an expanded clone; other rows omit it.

CDR3 protein: ASGSAFLANYGYT
V gene: TRBV6-5
clone size: .
J gene: TRBJ1-2

CDR3 protein: ASSLQGDEKLF
V gene: TRBV28
clone size: .
J gene: TRBJ1-4

CDR3 protein: ASSFDSSSYNEQF
V gene: TRBV2
clone size: .
J gene: TRBJ2-1

CDR3 protein: ASSWDQQGRQPQH
V gene: TRBV19
clone size: .
J gene: TRBJ1-5

CDR3 protein: SGGDEKLF
V gene: TRBV29-1
clone size: few
J gene: TRBJ1-4

CDR3 protein: ASSYFPYNSPLH
V gene: TRBV6-6
clone size: .
J gene: TRBJ1-6

CDR3 protein: ASSPTGTGVTEQY
V gene: TRBV7-6
clone size: .
J gene: .

CDR3 protein: ASSLNRQGGQPQH
V gene: TRBV4-3
clone size: few
J gene: TRBJ1-5

CDR3 protein: ASSVGAAKMNTEAF
V gene: TRBV9
clone size: few
J gene: TRBJ1-1

CDR3 protein: ASSSGVLEQY
V gene: TRBV10-1
clone size: .
J gene: TRBJ2-7

CDR3 protein: ASSLSGGKETQY
V gene: TRBV5-1
clone size: .
J gene: TRBJ2-5

CDR3 protein: ASSDRGFVAGELF
V gene: TRBV27
clone size: .
J gene: TRBJ2-2

CDR3 protein: ASSLAVADDTEAF
V gene: TRBV7-9
clone size: .
J gene: TRBJ1-1

CDR3 protein: ASSNAGDRGFSGELF
V gene: TRBV7-9
clone size: once
J gene: TRBJ2-2

CDR3 protein: ASSSQQGAPGKLF
V gene: TRBV7-9
clone size: .
J gene: TRBJ1-4

CDR3 protein: ASSIEFRRALNTEAF
V gene: TRBV19
clone size: .
J gene: TRBJ1-1

CDR3 protein: ASSAGLTYNEQF
V gene: TRBV2
clone size: .
J gene: TRBJ2-1

CDR3 protein: ASSMRGLPYEQY
V gene: TRBV19
clone size: .
J gene: TRBJ2-7

CDR3 protein: ASSARPMGRSEQF
V gene: TRBV7-9
clone size: .
J gene: TRBJ2-1

CDR3 protein: SVDVTGQGTHEQY
V gene: TRBV29-1
clone size: .
J gene: TRBJ2-7

CDR3 protein: ASSFSGGGQPQH
V gene: TRBV27
clone size: .
J gene: TRBJ1-5

CDR3 protein: AWEKTGVGSPLH
V gene: TRBV30
clone size: .
J gene: TRBJ1-6

CDR3 protein: ASTGRSSYEQY
V gene: TRBV28
clone size: .
J gene: TRBJ2-7

CDR3 protein: ATSRVLSRAGGSGELF
V gene: TRBV15
clone size: once
J gene: TRBJ2-2

CDR3 protein: ASSGDQETQY
V gene: TRBV7-9
clone size: once
J gene: TRBJ2-5

CDR3 protein: ASSFSGGPGELF
V gene: TRBV12-5
clone size: .
J gene: TRBJ2-2

CDR3 protein: ASSIGEAKTQY
V gene: TRBV19
clone size: .
J gene: TRBJ2-3

CDR3 protein: ASSQAFGGMGSSNYGYT
V gene: TRBV4-2
clone size: .
J gene: TRBJ1-2

CDR3 protein: ASSEEAGGFTDTQY
V gene: TRBV25-1
clone size: .
J gene: TRBJ2-3

CDR3 protein: ASSAGVRSDTQY
V gene: TRBV6-5
clone size: .
J gene: TRBJ2-3

CDR3 protein: ASSSGGAHEQF
V gene: TRBV5-4
clone size: .
J gene: TRBJ2-1

CDR3 protein: ASSVGGGFAF
V gene: TRBV9
clone size: .
J gene: TRBJ1-1

CDR3 protein: ASSGTGTSSDTQY
V gene: TRBV9
clone size: .
J gene: TRBJ2-3

CDR3 protein: ASPKKGNEQY
V gene: TRBV2
clone size: .
J gene: TRBJ2-7

CDR3 protein: ASSSGSYNEQF
V gene: TRBV27
clone size: once
J gene: TRBJ2-1

CDR3 protein: ASSNRGLAGGTAKNIQY
V gene: TRBV13
clone size: .
J gene: TRBJ2-4

CDR3 protein: ASSKTSGWGGYEQY
V gene: TRBV4-3
clone size: few
J gene: TRBJ2-7

CDR3 protein: ASSLRAGTGNTEAF
V gene: TRBV28
clone size: few
J gene: TRBJ1-1

CDR3 protein: ASSRPLDWLEDSYEQY
V gene: TRBV5-6
clone size: .
J gene: TRBJ2-7

CDR3 protein: ATSKVYRDRDTEAF
V gene: TRBV15
clone size: .
J gene: TRBJ1-1

CDR3 protein: ASSSARDWNYEQY
V gene: TRBV27
clone size: .
J gene: TRBJ2-7

CDR3 protein: ASSQDRTTNEKLF
V gene: TRBV4-3
clone size: .
J gene: TRBJ1-4

CDR3 protein: ASSYGGGEKLF
V gene: TRBV6-6
clone size: .
J gene: TRBJ1-4

CDR3 protein: AITLGQGKGYT
V gene: TRBV10-3
clone size: .
J gene: TRBJ1-2

CDR3 protein: ASSGTGTGDPHEQY
V gene: TRBV18
clone size: .
J gene: TRBJ2-7

CDR3 protein: AFYRGNLGGYT
V gene: TRBV30
clone size: .
J gene: TRBJ1-2